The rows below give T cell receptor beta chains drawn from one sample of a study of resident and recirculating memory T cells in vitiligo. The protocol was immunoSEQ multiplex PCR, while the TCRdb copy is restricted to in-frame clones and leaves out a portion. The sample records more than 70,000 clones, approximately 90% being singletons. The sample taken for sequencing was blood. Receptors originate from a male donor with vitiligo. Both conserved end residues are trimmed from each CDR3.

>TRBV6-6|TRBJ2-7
ASSSRAQRTIYEQY
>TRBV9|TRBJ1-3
ASSISGVSAGNTIY
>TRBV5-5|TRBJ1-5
ASSPDGGNQPQH
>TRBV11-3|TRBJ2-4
ASSLGQERINIQY
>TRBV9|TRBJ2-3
ASSVLESWDTQY
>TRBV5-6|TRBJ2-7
ASRNQPGDYEQY
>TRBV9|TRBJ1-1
ASSAWGQPNTEAF
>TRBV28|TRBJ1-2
ASRTQGALYGYT
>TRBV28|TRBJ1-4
ASTGGAGEKLF
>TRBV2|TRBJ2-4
ASSEHTWTSGKNIQY
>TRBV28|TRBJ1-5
ASSPTTGGGLRPQH
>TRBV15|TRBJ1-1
ATSRGLFGVEAF
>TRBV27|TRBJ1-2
ASSLFGTGRTNYGYT
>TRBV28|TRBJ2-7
ASSLLQGTGRSEQY
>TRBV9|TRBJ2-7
ASSDQDRGPHEQY
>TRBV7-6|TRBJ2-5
ASSGQGRQTQY
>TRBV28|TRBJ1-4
ASALFLQGRGEKLF
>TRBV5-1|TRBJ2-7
ASSQGQGAYEQY
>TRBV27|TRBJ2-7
ATHDGKRFYEQY
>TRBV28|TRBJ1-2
ASSARGYGYT
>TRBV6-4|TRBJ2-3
ASSDASGGADTQY
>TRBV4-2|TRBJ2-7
ASSQEGREQY
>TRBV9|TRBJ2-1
ASSVPGLAPLGAYNEQF
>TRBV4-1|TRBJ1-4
ASSQVGQAELF
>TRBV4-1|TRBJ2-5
ASSQGGQGGETQY
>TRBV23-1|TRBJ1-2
ASSQFGRPGTYGYT
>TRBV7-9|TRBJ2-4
ASSSLGGNENIQY
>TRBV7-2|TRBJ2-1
ASRPGTAINEQF
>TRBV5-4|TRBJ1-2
ASSPVGGGYT
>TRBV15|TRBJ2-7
ATSRRRQGLYEQY
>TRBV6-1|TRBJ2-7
ASGGDGGSSYEQY
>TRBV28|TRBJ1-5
ASSDRGSGNQPQH
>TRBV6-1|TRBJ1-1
ASQAYGTEAF
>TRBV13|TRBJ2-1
ASSLGAQLASSYNEQF
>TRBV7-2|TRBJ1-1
ASSRTAGTGLNTEAF
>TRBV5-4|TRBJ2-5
ASSLKGAETQY
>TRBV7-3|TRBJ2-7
ASSLQGGAYEQY
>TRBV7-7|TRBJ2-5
ASSLGLAGETQY
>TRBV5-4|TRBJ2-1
ASSLGGTALNEQF
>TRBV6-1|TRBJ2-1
ASSEGTVYNEQF
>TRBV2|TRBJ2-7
ASSEGQIEQY
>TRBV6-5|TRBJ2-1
ASSYIRTGNEQF
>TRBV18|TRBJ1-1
ASSTRTGGDTEAF
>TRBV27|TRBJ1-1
ASSYRYRSEAF
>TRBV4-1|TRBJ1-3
ASSRVPGSGNTIY
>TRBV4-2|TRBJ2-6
ASSHGGSQGANVLT
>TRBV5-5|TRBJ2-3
ASSLGARVADTQY
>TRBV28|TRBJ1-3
ASSPPGGRDTIY
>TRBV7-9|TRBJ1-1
ASSPRVWAF
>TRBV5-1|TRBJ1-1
ASQYKTGLMNTEAF
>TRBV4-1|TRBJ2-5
ASSHRSFGAGGPGETQY
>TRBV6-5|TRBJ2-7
ASSYSGAGIAYEQY
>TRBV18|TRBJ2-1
ASSPETSGRFNEQF
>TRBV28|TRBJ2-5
ASSLWTVRGKGQETQY
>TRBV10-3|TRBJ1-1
AIKTGRGNTEAF